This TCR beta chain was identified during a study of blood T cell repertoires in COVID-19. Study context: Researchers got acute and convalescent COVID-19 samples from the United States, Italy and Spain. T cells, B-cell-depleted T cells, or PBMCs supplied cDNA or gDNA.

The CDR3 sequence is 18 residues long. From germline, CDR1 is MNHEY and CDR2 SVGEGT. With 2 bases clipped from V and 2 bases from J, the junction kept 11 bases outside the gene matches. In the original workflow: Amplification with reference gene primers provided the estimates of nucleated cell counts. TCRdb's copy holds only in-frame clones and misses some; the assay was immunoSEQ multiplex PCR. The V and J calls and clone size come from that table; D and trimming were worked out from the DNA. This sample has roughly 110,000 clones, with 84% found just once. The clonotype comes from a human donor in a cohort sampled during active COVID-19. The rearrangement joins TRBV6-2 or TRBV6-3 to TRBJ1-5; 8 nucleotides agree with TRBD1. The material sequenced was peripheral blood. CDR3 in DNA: TGTGCCAGCAGTTACGTGGGACAGGCACCGTGGGGCAATCAGCCCCAGCATTTT. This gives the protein CASSYVGQAPWGNQPQHF.